This T cell receptor beta chain was sequenced during a study of blood T cell repertoires in COVID-19. Generated by immunoSEQ multiplex PCR, the TCRdb table keeps only in-frame clones and is missing some. The repertoire includes 75,000 to 85,000 clones, 85% of them detected once, and roughly 9.7% sits in the top ten. The CDR3 contains 13 residues. V lost 0 bases and J lost 8, with 8 bases in between. The germline V gene encodes CDR1 KGHSH and CDR2 LQKENI. Enrolment of Seattle patients took place during active infection, and they were followed longitudinally. Sequenced material: peripheral blood. The TCR was taken from a man between 60 and 70 years old with COVID-19, enrolled during active disease. V usage is TRBV18 and J usage is TRBJ2-1; a possible D gene is TRBD2 (6 bases). The CDR3 DNA reads as TGTGCCAGCTCACCACCTCCGGGAGATGAGCAGTTCTTC. Translated, it gives CASSPPPGDEQFF. Complete variable domain (other parts from reference TRBV18 and TRBJ2-1): NAGVMQNPRHLVRRRGQEARLRCSPMKGHSHVYWYRQLPEEGLKFMVYLQKENIIDESGMPKERFSAEFPKEGPSILRIQQVVRGDSAAYFCASSPPPGDEQFFGPGTRLTVL.